The TCR beta chain under discussion was sequenced for a study of siplizumab effects on memory and regulatory T cells. Notes on the study in general: Poor capture below about 10^-5 frequency left most alloreactive clones unmapped to unstimulated subsets.

In the case of this clone: What it binds is not known.

Only in-frame clones appear in the TCRdb table, and some are missing; sequencing was by immunoSEQ multiplex PCR. The table lists around 100,000 clones, approximately 92% of them singletons. Trimming stripped 10 bases from V and 9 bases from J, with 13 bases between. Per germline, CDR1 MNHEY and CDR2 SVGAGI. The CDR3 runs 11 residues. The chain carries TRBV6-5 and TRBJ2-4; possibly TRBD1 or TRBD2 for D (6 bases each). This receptor was taken from a human donor in good health. Sequenced input: CD4+ T cells sorted from blood. The CDR3 DNA reads TGTGCCACCGCAAAGGGGGGCATTCAGTACTTC. It translates to CATAKGGIQYF.